This entry describes one TCR beta chain. Its antigen is as yet unknown. The data are from a study of T cells in narcolepsy. Broader study findings: Autoreactive HCRT-specific and TRIB2-specific clonotypes were marked in same-patient CSF-versus-blood CD4+ comparisons.

The data were produced by immunoSEQ multiplex PCR, yet TCRdb's version contains in-frame clones alone and is incomplete. The sample has 25,000 to 30,000 clones, around 83% seen once. The V end lost 3 bases, the J end lost 1 base, and 8 bases lay between the germline ends. This CDR3 has 14 residues. Germline CDR1 reads PRHDT; CDR2 reads FYEKMQ (reference sequence). The chain joins TRBV13 to TRBJ2-3, with D possibly matching TRBD1 (5 bases). Sequenced sample: CD45RA- memory CD4+ T cells from PBMCs. The clonotype originates from a human donor with narcolepsy. CDR3 sequence (DNA): TGTGCCAGCAGCTTGGGGCATGGCACAGATACGCAGTATTTT. This encodes CASSLGHGTDTQYF.